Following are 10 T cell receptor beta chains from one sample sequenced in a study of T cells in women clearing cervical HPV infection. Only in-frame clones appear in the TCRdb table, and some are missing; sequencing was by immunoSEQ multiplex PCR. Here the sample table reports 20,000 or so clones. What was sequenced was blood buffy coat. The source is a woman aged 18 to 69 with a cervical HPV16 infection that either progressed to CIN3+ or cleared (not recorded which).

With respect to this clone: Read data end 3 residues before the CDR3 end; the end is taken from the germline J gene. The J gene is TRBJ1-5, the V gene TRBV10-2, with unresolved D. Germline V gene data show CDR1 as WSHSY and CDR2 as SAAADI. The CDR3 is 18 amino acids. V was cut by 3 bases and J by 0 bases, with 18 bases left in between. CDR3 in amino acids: CASSDLITAIYSNQPQHF. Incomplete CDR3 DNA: TGCGCCAGCAGTGACCTGATAACAGCTATCTATAGCAATCAGCCC.

The chain's CDR3 is CASSDSGGAGEAFF. Partial CDR3 DNA: TGTGCCAGCAGTGACTCTGGGGGGGCGGGTGAA. The gene calls are TRBV6-4 and TRBJ1-1; D may be TRBD1 (6 bases). The CDR3 end is not reached by the read, which stops 3 residues before it; the germline J gene fills it in. The CDR3 has 14 amino acids. V lost 0 bases and J 7 bases, leaving 12 bases between the germline ends. The germline V gene encodes CDR1 MRHNA and CDR2 SNTAGT.

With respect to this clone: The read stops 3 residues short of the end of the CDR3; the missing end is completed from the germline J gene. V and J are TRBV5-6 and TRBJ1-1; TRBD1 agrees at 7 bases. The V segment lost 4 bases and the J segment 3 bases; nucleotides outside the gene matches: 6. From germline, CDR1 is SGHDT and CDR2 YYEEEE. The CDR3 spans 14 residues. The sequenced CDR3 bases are TGTGCCAGCAGCCCTGGGACAGTGGACACTGAA. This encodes CASSPGTVDTE. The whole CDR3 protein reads CASSPGTVDTEAFF. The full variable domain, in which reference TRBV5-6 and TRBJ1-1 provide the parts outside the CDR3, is DAGVTQSPTHLIKTRGQQVTLRCSPKSGHDTVSWYQQALGQGPQFIFQYYEEEERQRGNFPDRFSGHQFPNYSSELNVNALLLGDSALYLCASSPGTVDTEAFFGQGTRLTVV.

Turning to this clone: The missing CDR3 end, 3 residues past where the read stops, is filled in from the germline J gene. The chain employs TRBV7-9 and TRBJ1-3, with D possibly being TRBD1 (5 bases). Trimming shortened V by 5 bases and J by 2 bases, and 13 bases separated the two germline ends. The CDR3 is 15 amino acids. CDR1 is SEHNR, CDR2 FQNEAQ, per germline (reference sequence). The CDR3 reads CASSLPGGTGNTIYF. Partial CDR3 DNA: TGTGCCAGCAGCCTCCCCGGGGGTACTGGAAACACC.

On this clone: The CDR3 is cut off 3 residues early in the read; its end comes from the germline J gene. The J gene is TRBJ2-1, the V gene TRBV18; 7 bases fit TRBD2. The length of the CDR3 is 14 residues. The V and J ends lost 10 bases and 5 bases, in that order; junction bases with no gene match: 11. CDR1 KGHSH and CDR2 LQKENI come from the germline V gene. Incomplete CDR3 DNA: TGTGCCACCCAACGGGACTACGAAAACAATGAG. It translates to CATQRDYENNE. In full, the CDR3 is CATQRDYENNEQFF. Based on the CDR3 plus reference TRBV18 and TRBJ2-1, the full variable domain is NAGVMQNPRHLVRRRGQEARLRCSPMKGHSHVYWYRQLPEEGLKFMVYLQKENIIDESGMPKERFSAEFPKEGPSILRIQQVVRGDSAAYFCATQRDYENNEQFFGPGTRLTVL.

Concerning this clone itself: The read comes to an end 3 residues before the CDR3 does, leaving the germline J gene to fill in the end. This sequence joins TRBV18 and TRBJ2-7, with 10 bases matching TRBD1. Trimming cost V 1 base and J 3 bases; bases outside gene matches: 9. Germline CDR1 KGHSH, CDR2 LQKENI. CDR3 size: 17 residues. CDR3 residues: CASSPLTSGTGVYEQYF. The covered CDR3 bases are TGTGCCAGCTCACCACTAACCTCCGGGACAGGGGTCTACGAG.

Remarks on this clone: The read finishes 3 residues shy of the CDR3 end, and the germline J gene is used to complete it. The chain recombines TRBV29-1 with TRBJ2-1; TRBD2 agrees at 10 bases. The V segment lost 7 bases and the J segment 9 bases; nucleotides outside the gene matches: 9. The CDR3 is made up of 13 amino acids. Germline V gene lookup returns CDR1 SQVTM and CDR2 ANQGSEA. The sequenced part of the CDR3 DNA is TGCAGCGCCAGCCAGCGGGGGGGGGTTGAG. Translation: CSASQRGGVE. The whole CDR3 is CSASQRGGVEQFF.

The CDR3 bases that were read are TGTGCCAGTACCTTCGGGGGACAGTTAAATTCACCC. As protein: CASTFGGQLNSP. Given in full, the CDR3 is CASTFGGQLNSPLHF. The chain uses TRBV19 and TRBJ1-6, with 7 bases lining up with TRBD1. The read terminates 3 residues ahead of where the CDR3 ends, so the germline J gene completes it. The junction had 10 bases not matched to a gene; V was cut back by 7 bases and J by 7 bases. Germline V CDR1 and CDR2: LNHDA, SQIVND (reference sequence). The CDR3 is 15 amino acids.

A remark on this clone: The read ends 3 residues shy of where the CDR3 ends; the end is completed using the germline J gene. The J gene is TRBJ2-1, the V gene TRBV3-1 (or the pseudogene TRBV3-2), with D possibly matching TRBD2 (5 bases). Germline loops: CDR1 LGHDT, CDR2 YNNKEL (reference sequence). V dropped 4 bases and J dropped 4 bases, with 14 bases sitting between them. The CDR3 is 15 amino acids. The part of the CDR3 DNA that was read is TGTGCCAGCAGCCCCGTGAGCGGCCCTTACAATGAG. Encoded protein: CASSPVSGPYNE. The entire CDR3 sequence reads CASSPVSGPYNEQFF.

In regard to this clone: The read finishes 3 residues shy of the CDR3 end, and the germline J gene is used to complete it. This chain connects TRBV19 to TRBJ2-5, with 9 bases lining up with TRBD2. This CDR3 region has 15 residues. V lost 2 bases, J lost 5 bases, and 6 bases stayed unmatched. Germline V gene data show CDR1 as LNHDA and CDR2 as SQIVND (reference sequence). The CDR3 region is CASSIIAGEMETQYF. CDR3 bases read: TGTGCCAGTAGTATAATAGCGGGAGAGATGGAGACC.